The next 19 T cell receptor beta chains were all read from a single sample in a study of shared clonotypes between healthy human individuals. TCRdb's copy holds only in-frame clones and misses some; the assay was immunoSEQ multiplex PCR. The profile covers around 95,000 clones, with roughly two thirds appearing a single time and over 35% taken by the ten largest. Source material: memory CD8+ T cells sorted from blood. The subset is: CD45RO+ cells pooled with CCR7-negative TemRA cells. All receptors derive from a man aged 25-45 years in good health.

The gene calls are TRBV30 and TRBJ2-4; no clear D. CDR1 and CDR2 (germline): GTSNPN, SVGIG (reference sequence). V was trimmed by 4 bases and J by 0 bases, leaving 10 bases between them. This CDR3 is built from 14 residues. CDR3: CAWNSNLAKNIQYF. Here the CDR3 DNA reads TGTGCCTGGAATAGCAATTTAGCCAAAAACATTCAGTACTTC.

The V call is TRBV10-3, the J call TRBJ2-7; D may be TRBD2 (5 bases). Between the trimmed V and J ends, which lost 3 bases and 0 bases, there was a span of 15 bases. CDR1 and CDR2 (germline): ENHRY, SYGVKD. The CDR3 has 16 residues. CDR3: CAISENDNGGSYEQYF. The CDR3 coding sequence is TGTGCCATCAGTGAAAACGACAACGGAGGCTCCTACGAGCAGTACTTC.

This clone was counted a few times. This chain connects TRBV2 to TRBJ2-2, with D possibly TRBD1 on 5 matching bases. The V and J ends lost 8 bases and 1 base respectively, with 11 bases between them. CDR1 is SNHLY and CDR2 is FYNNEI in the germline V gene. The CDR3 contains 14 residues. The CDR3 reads CASLPTVNTGELFF. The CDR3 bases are TGTGCCAGCCTACCGACAGTGAACACCGGGGAGCTGTTTTTT.

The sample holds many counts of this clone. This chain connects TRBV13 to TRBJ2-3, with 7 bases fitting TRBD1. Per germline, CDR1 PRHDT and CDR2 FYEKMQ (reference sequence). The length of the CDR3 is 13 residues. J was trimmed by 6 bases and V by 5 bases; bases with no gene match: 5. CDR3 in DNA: TGTGCCAGCAGCAGACAGGGTTATGATACGCAGTATTTT. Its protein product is CASSRQGYDTQYF.

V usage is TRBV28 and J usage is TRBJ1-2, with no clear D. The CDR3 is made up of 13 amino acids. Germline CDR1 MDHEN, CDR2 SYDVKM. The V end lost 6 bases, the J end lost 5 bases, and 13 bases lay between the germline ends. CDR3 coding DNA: TGTGCCAGCAGCGCAGGTCTAGGGTATGGCTACACCTTC. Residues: CASSAGLGYGYTF.

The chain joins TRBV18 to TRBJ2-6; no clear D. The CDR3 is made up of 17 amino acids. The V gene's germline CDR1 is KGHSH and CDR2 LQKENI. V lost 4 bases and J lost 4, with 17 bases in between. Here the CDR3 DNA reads TGTGCCAGCTCACACTTTAATATCGGGTCCGGGGCCAACGTCCTGACTTTC. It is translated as CASSHFNIGSGANVLTF.

The DNA for the CDR3 is TGTGCCAGAACCAGACTACAGGGGTCCCCCCCCTACGAGCAGTACTTC. This gives the protein CARTRLQGSPPYEQYF. The rearrangement joins TRBV5-3 to TRBJ2-7; 7 nucleotides match TRBD1. TRBV5-3 is noted as an ORF with a role that remains uncertain. The CDR3 length is 16 residues. Unmatched junction bases numbered 14, after V lost 6 bases and J lost 2 bases.

The CDR3 is CASSFEGFGNEQFF. Written as DNA, the CDR3 is TGTGCCAGCAGTTTCGAGGGTTTCGGCAATGAGCAGTTCTTC. The V and J genes are TRBV28 and TRBJ2-1, with D perhaps matching TRBD2 (5 bases). The CDR3 consists of 14 residues. Looked up from germline, CDR1 is MDHEN and CDR2 is SYDVKM. V was pared by 3 bases and J by 6 bases, with 12 bases between.

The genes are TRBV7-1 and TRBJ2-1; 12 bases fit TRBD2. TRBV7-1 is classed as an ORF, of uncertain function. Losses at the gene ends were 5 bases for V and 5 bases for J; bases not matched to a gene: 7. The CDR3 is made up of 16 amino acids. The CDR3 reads CASSATGLAGDNEQFF. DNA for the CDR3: TGTGCCAGCAGCGCAACGGGACTAGCGGGTGACAATGAGCAGTTCTTC.

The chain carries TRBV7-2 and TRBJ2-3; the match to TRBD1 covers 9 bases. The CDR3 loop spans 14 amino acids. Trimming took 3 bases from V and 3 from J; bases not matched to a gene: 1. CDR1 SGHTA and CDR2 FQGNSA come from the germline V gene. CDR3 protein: CASSFGQGTDTQYF. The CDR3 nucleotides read TGTGCCAGCAGCTTTGGACAGGGGACAGATACGCAGTATTTT.

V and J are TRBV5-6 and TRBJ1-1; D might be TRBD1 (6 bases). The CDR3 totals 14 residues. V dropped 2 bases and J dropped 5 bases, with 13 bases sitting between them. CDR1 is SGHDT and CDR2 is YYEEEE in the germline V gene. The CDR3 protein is CASSFGGAGTEAFF. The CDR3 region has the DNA TGTGCCAGCAGCTTTGGGGGGGCTGGTACTGAAGCTTTCTTT.

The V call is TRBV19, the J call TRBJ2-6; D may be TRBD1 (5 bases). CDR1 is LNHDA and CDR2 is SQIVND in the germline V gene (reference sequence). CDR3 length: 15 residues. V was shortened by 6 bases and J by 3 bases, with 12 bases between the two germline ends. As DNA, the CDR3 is TGTGCCAGTAGGAAGGTAGGGGATGGGGCCAACGTCCTGACTTTC. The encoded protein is CASRKVGDGANVLTF.

Written as DNA, the CDR3 is TGTGCCAGCAGCTACGGGACTGACGCGGATACGCAGTATTTT. Translating gives CASSYGTDADTQYF. The V call is TRBV9, the J call TRBJ2-3, with a tentative D call TRBD2 (6 bases). This CDR3 contains 14 residues. Germline CDR1 SGDLS, CDR2 YYNGEE. V was clipped by 4 bases and J by 6 bases, with 15 bases between them.

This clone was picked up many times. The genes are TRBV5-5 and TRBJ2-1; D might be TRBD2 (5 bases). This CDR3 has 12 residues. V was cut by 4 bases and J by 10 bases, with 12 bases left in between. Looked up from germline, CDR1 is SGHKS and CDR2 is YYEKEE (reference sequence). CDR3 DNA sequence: TGTGCCAGCAGCCTCGGACTGACGGAGCAGTTCTTC. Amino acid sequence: CASSLGLTEQFF.

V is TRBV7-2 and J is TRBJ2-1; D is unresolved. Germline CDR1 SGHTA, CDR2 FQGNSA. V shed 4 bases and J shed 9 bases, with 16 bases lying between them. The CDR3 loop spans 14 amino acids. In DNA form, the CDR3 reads TGTGCCAGCAGCTATATGGGGTACACAATTGAGCAGTTCTTC. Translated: CASSYMGYTIEQFF. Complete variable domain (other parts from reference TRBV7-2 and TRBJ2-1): GAGVSQSPSNKVTEKGKDVELRCDPISGHTALYWYRQSLGQGLEFLIYFQGNSAPDKSGLPSDRFSAERTGGSVSTLTIQRTQQEDSAVYLCASSYMGYTIEQFFGPGTRLTVL.

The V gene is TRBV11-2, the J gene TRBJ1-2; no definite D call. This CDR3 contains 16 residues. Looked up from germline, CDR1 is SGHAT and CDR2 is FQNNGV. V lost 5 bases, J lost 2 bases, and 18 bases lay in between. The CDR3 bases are TGTGCCAGCAGCCCGGGCCCTTCTTCCCCCAACTATGGCTACACCTTC. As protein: CASSPGPSSPNYGYTF.

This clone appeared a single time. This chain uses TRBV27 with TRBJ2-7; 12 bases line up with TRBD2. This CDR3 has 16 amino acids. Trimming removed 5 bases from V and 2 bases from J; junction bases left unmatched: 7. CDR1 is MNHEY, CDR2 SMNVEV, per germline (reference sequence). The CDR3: CASSGLAGIGTYEQYF. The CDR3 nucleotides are TGTGCCAGCAGTGGACTAGCGGGAATAGGGACCTACGAGCAGTACTTC.

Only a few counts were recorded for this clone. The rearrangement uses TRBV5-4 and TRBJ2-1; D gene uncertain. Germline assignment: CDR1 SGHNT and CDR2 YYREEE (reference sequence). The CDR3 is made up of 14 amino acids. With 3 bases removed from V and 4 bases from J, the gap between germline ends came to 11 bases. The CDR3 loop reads CASSSGLGYNEQFF. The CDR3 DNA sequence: TGTGCCAGCAGCTCAGGATTAGGTTACAATGAGCAGTTCTTC.

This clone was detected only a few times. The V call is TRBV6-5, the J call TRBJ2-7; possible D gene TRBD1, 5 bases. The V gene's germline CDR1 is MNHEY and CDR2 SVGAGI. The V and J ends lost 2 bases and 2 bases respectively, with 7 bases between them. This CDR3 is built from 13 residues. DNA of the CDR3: TGTGCCAGCAGTTACCAGGGTCCCTACGAGCAGTACTTC. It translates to CASSYQGPYEQYF.